This T cell receptor beta chain was obtained from a study of cytomegalovirus exposure and HLA in healthy donors. The germline CDR1 and CDR2 sequences are MNHEY and SMNVEV (reference sequence). The CDR3 is made up of 14 amino acids. J gave up 2 bases and V 5 bases, and 1 base lay outside the gene matches. With respect to this clone: Its target is unknown.

Overall study results and limits: TRBV6-2, TRBV6-3 and some other V segments were unresolvable in 87-base-pair reads. Earlier analysis looked at TCR beta V segments, and most were productive about 90% or about 30% of the time. V- and J-gene trimming in TCR beta was tied to a missense DCLRE1C variant by an analysis performed later.

The study ran its PCR with 60 Vbeta and 13 Jbeta primers. Clones were read by immunoSEQ multiplex PCR, and TCRdb kept only the in-frame ones, dropping some. Its clone listing holds 50,000 to 60,000 clones. The receptor comes from a male donor in good health and CMV-seronegative. Sequenced input: PBMCs. The chain is built from TRBV27 and TRBJ1-5; 9 nucleotides align to TRBD1. The CDR3 nucleotides read TGTGCCAGCAGTACAGGGGGCGGCAATCAGCCCCAGCATTTT. It translates to CASSTGGGNQPQHF.